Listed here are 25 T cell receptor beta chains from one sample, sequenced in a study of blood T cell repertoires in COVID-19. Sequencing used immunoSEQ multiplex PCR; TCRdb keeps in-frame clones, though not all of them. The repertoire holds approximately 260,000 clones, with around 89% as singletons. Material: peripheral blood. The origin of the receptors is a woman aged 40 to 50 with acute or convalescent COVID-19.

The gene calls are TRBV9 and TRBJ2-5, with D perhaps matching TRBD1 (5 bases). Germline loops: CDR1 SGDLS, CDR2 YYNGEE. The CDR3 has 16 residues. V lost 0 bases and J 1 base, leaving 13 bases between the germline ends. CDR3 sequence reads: CASSVASGAGQETQYF. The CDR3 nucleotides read TGTGCCAGCAGCGTAGCTAGTGGGGCAGGCCAAGAGACCCAGTACTTC.

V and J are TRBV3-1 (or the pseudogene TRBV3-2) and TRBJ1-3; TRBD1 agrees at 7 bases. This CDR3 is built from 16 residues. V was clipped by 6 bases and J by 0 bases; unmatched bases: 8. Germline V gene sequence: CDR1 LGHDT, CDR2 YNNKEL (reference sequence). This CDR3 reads CASSPSGTVSGNTIYF. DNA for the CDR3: TGTGCCAGCAGTCCATCCGGGACAGTCTCTGGAAACACCATATATTTT.

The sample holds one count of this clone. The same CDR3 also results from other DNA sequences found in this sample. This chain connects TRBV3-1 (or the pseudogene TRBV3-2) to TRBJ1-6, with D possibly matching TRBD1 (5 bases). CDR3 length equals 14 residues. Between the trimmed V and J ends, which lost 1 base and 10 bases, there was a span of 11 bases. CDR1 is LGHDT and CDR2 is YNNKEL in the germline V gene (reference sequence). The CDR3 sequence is CASSQVGGGSPLHF. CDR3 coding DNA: TGTGCCAGCAGCCAAGTGGGGGGAGGATCACCCCTCCACTTT.

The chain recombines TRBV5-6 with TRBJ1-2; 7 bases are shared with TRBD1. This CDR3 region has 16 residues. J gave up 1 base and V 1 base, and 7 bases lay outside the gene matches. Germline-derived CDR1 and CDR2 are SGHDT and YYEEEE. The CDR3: CASSLNRGSINYGYTF. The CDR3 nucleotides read TGTGCCAGCAGCTTGAACAGGGGCTCCATTAACTATGGCTACACCTTC.

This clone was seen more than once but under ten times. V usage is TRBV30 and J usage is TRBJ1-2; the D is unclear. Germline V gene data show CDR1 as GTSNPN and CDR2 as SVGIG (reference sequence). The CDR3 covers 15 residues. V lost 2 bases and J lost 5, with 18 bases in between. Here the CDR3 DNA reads TGTGCCTGGAGTAAAGGCTTCGGGGAAACATATGGCTACACCTTC. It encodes CAWSKGFGETYGYTF.

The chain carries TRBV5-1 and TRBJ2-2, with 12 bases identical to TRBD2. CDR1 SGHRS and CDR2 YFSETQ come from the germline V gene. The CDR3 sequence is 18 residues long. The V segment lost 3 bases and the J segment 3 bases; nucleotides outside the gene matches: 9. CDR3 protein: CASSSTLAGGPDTGELFF. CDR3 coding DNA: TGCGCCAGCAGCTCGACCCTAGCGGGGGGGCCGGACACCGGGGAGCTGTTTTTT.

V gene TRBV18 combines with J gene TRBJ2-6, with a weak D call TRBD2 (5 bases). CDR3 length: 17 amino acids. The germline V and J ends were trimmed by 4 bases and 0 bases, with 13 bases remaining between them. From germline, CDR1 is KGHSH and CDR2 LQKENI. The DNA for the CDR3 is TGTGCCAGCTCACTGGGGAGCCCGAGCTCTGGGGCCAACGTCCTGACTTTC. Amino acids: CASSLGSPSSGANVLTF.

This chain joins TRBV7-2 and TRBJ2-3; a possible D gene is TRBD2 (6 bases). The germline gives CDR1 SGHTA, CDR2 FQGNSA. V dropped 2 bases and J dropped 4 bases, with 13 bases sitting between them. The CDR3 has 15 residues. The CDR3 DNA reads TGTGCCAGCAGCTTACGGGGGACGCGGGCAGATACGCAGTATTTT. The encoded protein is CASSLRGTRADTQYF.

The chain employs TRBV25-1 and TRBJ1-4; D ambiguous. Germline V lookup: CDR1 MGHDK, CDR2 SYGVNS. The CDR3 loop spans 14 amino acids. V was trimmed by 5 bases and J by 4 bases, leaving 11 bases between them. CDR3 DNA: TGTGCCAGCAGTTGGACTGCCCGTAATGAAAAACTGTTTTTT. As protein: CASSWTARNEKLFF. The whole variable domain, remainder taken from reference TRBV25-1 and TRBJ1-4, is EADIYQTPRYLVIGTGKKITLECSQTMGHDKMYWYQQDPGMELHLIHYSYGVNSTEKGDLSSESTVSRIRTEHFPLTLESARPSHTSQYLCASSWTARNEKLFFGSGTQLSVL.

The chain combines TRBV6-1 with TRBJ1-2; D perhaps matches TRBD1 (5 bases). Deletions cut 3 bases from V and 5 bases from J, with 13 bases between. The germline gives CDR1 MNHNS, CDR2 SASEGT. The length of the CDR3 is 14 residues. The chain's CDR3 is CASSDSGSEYGYTF. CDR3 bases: TGTGCCAGCAGTGATTCAGGGTCCGAGTATGGCTACACCTTC.

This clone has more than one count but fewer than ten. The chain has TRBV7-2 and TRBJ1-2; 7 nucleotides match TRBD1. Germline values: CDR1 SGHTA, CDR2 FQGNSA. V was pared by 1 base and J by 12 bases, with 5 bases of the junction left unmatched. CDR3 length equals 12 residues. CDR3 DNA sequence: TGTGCCAGCAGCTTAGGCCCCGACAGGGACACCTTC. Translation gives CASSLGPDRDTF.

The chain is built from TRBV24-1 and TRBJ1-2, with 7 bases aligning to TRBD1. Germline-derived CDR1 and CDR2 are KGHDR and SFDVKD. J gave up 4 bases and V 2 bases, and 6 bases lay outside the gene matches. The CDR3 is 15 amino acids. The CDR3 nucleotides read TGTGCCACCAGTGATTACCCGCAGGGGGGCTATGGCTACACCTTC. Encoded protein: CATSDYPQGGYGYTF.

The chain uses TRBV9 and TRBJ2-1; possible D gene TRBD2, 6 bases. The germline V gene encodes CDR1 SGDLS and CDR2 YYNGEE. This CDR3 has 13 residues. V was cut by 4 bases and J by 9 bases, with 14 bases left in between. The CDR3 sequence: CASSIYLGGEQFF. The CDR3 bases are TGTGCCAGCAGCATATATCTGGGGGGTGAGCAGTTCTTC.

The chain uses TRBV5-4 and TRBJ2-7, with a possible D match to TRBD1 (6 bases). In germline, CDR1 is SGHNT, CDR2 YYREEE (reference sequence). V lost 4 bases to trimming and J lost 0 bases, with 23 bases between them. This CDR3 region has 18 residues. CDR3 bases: TGTGCCAGCAGCCTTGGTGTATTGCGGACAGAGTTCTCCTACGAGCAGTACGTC. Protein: CASSLGVLRTEFSYEQYV.

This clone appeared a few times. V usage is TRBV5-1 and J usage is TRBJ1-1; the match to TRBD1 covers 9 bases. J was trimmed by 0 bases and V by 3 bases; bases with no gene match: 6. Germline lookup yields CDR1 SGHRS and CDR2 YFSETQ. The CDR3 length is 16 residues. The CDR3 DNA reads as TGCGCCAGCAGCTCAGCGGGGGACAGGGTGAACACTGAAGCTTTCTTT. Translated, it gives CASSSAGDRVNTEAFF.

CDR3 bases: TGTGCCAGCAGCCCGTCGATTTTGGGGGCGGGCACCGGGGAGCTGTTTTTT. Translating gives CASSPSILGAGTGELFF. The chain combines TRBV11-2 with TRBJ2-2; weak D call: TRBD1 (6 bases). This CDR3 contains 17 residues. From germline, CDR1 is SGHAT and CDR2 FQNNGV. With 5 bases removed from V and 4 bases from J, the gap between germline ends came to 20 bases.

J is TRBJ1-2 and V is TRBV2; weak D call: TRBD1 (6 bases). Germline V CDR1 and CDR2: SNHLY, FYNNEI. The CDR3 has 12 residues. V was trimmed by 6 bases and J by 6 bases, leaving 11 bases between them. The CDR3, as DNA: TGTGCCAGCAGCCCCACAGGGAATGGCTACACCTTC. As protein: CASSPTGNGYTF.

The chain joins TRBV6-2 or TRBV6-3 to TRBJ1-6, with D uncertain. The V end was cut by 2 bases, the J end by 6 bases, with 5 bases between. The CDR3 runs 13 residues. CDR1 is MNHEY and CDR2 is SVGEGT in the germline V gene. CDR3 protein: CASSYGPNSPLHF. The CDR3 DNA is TGTGCCAGCAGTTACGGGCCTAATTCACCCCTCCACTTT.

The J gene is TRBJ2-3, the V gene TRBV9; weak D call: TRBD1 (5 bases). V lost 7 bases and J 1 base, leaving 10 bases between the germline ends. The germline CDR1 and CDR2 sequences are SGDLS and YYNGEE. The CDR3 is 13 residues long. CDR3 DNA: TGTGCCAGCGGCAAGGGGCGCACAGATACGCAGTATTTT. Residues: CASGKGRTDTQYF.

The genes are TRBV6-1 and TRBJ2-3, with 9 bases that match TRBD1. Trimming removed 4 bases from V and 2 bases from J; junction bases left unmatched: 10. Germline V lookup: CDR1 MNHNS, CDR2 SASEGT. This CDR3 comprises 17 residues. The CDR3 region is CASSVEGDRAFTDTQYF. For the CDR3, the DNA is TGTGCCAGCAGTGTGGAGGGGGACAGGGCGTTCACAGATACGCAGTATTTT.

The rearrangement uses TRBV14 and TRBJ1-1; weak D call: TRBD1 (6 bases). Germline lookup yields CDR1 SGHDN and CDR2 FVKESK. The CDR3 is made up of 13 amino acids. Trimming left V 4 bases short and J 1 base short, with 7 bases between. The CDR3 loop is CASSPQGNTEAFF. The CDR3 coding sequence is TGTGCCAGCAGCCCACAGGGGAACACTGAAGCTTTCTTT.

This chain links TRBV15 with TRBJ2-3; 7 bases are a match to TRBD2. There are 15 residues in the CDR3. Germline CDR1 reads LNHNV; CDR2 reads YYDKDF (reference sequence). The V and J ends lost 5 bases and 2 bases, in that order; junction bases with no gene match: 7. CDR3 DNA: TGTGCCACCAGCCTTTTGGGGGGGTACACAGATACGCAGTATTTT. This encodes CATSLLGGYTDTQYF.

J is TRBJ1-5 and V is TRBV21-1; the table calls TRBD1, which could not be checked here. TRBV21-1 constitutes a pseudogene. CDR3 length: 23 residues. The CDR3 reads CASSKLRPWAWRTGGAASQPQHF. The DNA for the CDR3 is TGTGCCAGCAGCAAACTCAGGCCGTGGGCCTGGAGGACAGGGGGGGCAGCAAGTCAGCCCCAGCATTTT.

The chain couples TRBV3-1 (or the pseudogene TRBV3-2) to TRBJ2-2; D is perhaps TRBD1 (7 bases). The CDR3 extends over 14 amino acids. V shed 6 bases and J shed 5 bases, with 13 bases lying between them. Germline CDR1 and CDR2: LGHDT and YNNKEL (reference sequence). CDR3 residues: CASRYRGGTGELFF. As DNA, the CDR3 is TGTGCCAGCAGGTACAGGGGAGGTACCGGGGAGCTGTTTTTT.

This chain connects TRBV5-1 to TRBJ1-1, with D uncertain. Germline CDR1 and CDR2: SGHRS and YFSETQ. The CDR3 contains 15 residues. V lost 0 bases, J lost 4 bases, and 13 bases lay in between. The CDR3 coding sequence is TGCGCCAGCAGCTTGGAAAATCCGGGTCTCACTGAAGCTTTCTTT. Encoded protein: CASSLENPGLTEAFF.